Detailed here is one T cell receptor beta chain. Antigen: not known. For blood RNA, unsorted whole blood served as the source, and germline DNA was extracted too. Those patients suffered from chronic HBV infection and were treatment-naive. This record comes from a study of tumor-infiltrating lymphocytes in primary liver carcinoma. Whole-study context: Maximum tumor diameters ranged from roughly 4.2 to 11 cm, stage T1-T3 N0M0. Study conclusions and caveats: It was tumor-adjacent and tumor-blood pairs that overlapped less than tumor region pairs did.

The V and J ends lost 6 bases and 6 bases respectively, with 15 bases between them. From germline, CDR1 is MNHEY and CDR2 SVGAGI. This CDR3 is 13 amino acids long. Production of TCR beta cDNA used approximately 0.45 ug total RNA together with a constant-region primer. Three-round nested multiplex PCR performed with slightly modified ARM-PCR produced the TCR beta libraries. TRBV1-TRBV30 forward primers paired with a C-beta reverse primer were used in the first two PCR rounds, which ran approximately 11 cycles each. MiXCR, run by TCRdb on the multiplex PCR reads, gives a single entry per CDR3 protein. The sample has 330,000 or so distinct CDR3 sequences, less than 70% seen once.

The chain has TRBV6-5 and TRBJ2-7; perhaps D is TRBD1 or TRBD2 (6 bases each). Source material: peripheral blood. This receptor was identified in a man aged 40-49 years with primary liver carcinoma and hepatitis B virus infection. The CDR3 loop is CASRRDKGREQYF. CDR3 nucleotide sequence: TGTGCCAGCAGGCGGGACAAGGGCCGCGAGCAGTACTTC.